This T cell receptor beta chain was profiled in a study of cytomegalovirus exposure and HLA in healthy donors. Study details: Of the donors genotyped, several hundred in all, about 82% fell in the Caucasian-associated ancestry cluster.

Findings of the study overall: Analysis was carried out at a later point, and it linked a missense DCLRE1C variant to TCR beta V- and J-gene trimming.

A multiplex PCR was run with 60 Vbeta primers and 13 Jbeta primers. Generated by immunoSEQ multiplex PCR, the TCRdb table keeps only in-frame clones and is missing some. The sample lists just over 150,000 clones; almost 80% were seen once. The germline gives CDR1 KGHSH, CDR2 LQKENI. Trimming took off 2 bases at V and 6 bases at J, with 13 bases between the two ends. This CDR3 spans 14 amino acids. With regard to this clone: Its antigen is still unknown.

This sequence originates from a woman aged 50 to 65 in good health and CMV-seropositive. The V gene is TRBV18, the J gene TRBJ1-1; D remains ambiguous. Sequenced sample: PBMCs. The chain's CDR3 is CASSPARVGSEAFF. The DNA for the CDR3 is TGTGCCAGCTCACCAGCACGAGTCGGGTCTGAAGCTTTCTTT.